This is a list of T cell receptor beta chains from one sample in a study of a mutant IDH1 vaccine in newly diagnosed glioma. Clones were sequenced by immunoSEQ multiplex PCR, and TCRdb holds only the in-frame ones, with some missing. The table lists tens of thousands of clones, 70% to 85% of them singletons. Their specific antigens are unknown. This material consisted of PBMCs, taken from a glioma patient whose treatment included an IDH1 peptide vaccine. Receptors were obtained from a man aged 25-40 years with glioma. Both conserved end residues are part of each CDR3. D genes are given only for firm matches. Clone size is shown for a subset of rows, as once, few, many or a class of expanded clone.

>TRBJ1-5|-|-|TRBV6-1
CASSEDLWAGWAGQPQHF
TGTGCCAGCAGTGAAGATTTGTGGGCAGGGTGGGCGGGTCAGCCCCAGCATTTT
>TRBJ1-1|-|-|TRBV6-1
CASSEDGGQNTEAFF
TGTGCCAGCAGTGAAGACGGGGGGCAGAACACTGAAGCTTTCTTT
>TRBJ1-1|-|-|TRBV7-2
CASSLTSHNTEAFF
TGTGCCAGCAGCTTAACCAGCCATAACACTGAAGCTTTCTTT
>TRBJ2-1|TRBD2|-|TRBV7-2
CASSLASGRMNEQFF
TGTGCCAGCAGCTTAGCCAGCGGGAGGATGAATGAGCAGTTCTTC
>TRBJ2-5|-|-|TRBV5-1
CASSLGQRETQYF
TGCGCCAGCAGCTTGGGACAGCGGGAGACCCAGTACTTC
>TRBJ1-2|-|-|TRBV5-1
CASSPYRQDYGYTF
TGCGCCAGCAGCCCGTACCGACAAGACTATGGCTACACCTTC
>TRBJ2-7|-|-|TRBV5-6
CASSRLFLQTYEQYF
TGTGCCAGCAGCCGCCTTTTCCTCCAAACCTACGAGCAGTACTTC
>TRBJ2-3|-|-|TRBV5-1
CASSSRTVTDTQYF
TGCGCCAGCAGCTCCCGGACGGTGACAGATACGCAGTATTTT
>TRBJ2-5|TRBD2|-|TRBV27
CASGTSDLRTQYF
TGTGCCAGTGGGACTAGCGATTTAAGGACCCAGTACTTC
>TRBJ1-1|TRBD1|-|TRBV19
CASSIVEGATEAFF
TGTGCCAGTAGTATAGTGGAGGGGGCAACTGAAGCTTTCTTT
>TRBJ2-2|-|-|TRBV5-1
CASSLAIDTGELFF
TGCGCCAGCAGCTTGGCGATCGACACCGGGGAGCTGTTTTTT
>TRBJ2-1|-|-|TRBV6-6
CASTHGDYNEQFF
TGTGCCAGCACGCATGGGGACTACAATGAGCAGTTCTTC
>TRBJ2-4|TRBD1|-|TRBV19
CASSPGQGNIQYF
TGTGCCAGTAGTCCCGGACAGGGGAACATTCAGTACTTC
>TRBJ2-3|TRBD1|-|TRBV19
CASSLTGGPDTQYF
TGTGCCAGTAGTCTTACAGGGGGTCCAGATACGCAGTATTTT
>TRBJ2-7|TRBD2|-|TRBV7-9
CASSSGLAAYEQYF
TGTGCCAGCAGCTCCGGTCTAGCGGCCTACGAGCAGTACTTC
>TRBJ1-4|-|-|TRBV6-4
CATRKVIGVIMGKLFF
TGTGCCACCCGGAAGGTCATCGGGGTTATAATGGGAAAACTGTTTTTT
>TRBJ2-7|TRBD2|-|TRBV9
CASSVLAGSTYEQYF
TGTGCCAGCAGCGTTTTAGCGGGCTCCACCTACGAGCAGTACTTC
>TRBJ2-4|TRBD1|-|TRBV7-9
CASSSHTGAENIQYF
TGTGCCAGCAGCTCGCATACAGGGGCGGAAAACATTCAGTACTTC
>TRBJ1-5|TRBD1|few|TRBV10-3
CAIIQGQGTGQPQHF
TGTGCCATCATCCAGGGACAGGGAACGGGGCAGCCCCAGCATTTT
>TRBJ2-3|-|-|TRBV5-1
CASSLGRGHSTDTQYF
TGCGCCAGCAGCTTGGGCAGGGGACACAGCACAGATACGCAGTATTTT
>TRBJ2-1|-|-|TRBV7-2
CASSLRGPYNEQFF
TGTGCCAGCAGCCTACGGGGCCCCTACAATGAGCAGTTCTTC
>TRBJ1-6|-|-|TRBV7-9
CASSLTSDSPLHF
TGTGCCAGCAGCTTGACCTCGGATTCACCCCTCCACTTT
>TRBJ2-1|TRBD2|-|TRBV27
CASSLSLAGANEQFF
TGTGCCAGCAGTTTATCCCTAGCGGGAGCGAATGAGCAGTTCTTC
>TRBJ2-6|-|-|TRBV7-9
CASSLVARPGNSGANVLTF
TGTGCCAGCAGCTTAGTCGCCAGGCCCGGGAACTCTGGGGCCAACGTCCTGACTTTC
>TRBJ1-5|-|few|TRBV21-1
CASKGTGGNSNQPQHF
TGTGCCAGCAAAGGGACAGGGGGGAATAGCAATCAGCCCCAGCATTTT
>TRBJ2-5|-|-|TRBV11-3
CASSLIPMETQYF
TGTGCCAGCAGCTTAATCCCGATGGAGACCCAGTACTTC
>TRBJ1-1|TRBD1|once|TRBV5-1
CASSPGQGNTEAFF
TGCGCCAGCAGCCCGGGACAGGGGAACACTGAAGCTTTCTTT
>TRBJ2-2|-|-|TRBV5-1
CASSLEGTLGTGELFF
TGCGCCAGCAGCTTGGAAGGGACCTTGGGCACCGGGGAGCTGTTTTTT
>TRBJ1-2|-|-|TRBV4-2
CASSHSHNYGYTF
TGTGCCAGCAGCCACTCTCATAACTATGGCTACACCTTC
>TRBJ1-5|-|-|TRBV18
CASSPLGDRNQPQHF
TGTGCCAGCTCACCTCTAGGAGACAGGAATCAGCCCCAGCATTTT
>TRBJ2-7|-|-|TRBV7-2
CASSLEATYEQYF
TGTGCCAGCAGCTTAGAGGCTACCTACGAGCAGTACTTC
>TRBJ1-5|TRBD1|medium-sized|TRBV27
CASSLTGAGGDQPQHF
TGTGCCAGCAGTCTTACAGGGGCTGGGGGGGATCAGCCCCAGCATTTT
>TRBJ1-1|TRBD1|-|TRBV30
CAWSFWTGSMTRPHTEAFF
TGTGCCTGGAGTTTTTGGACAGGGAGCATGACCCGACCTCACACTGAAGCTTTCTTT